This T cell receptor (beta chain) emerged from a study of blood T cell repertoires in COVID-19 (dated by TCRdb to 2019 to 2021). A note on the overall study: Samples from collaborators originated in the United States, Italy and Spain and spanned both the acute and convalescent phases of COVID-19. The prospective study material was composed of cDNA or gDNA derived from T cells, B-cell-depleted T cells, or PBMCs. The dataset comprised deeply sampled blood TCRbeta repertoires from subjects exposed to, actively infected with, or recovered from COVID-19. A freely available public database, intended as a resource for researchers studying the immune response to SARS-CoV-2, is where the repertoires were released. Samples came from the ongoing ImmuneRACE study (first 160 participants) plus 1,254 subjects from 6 global collaborators. Sample metadata almost always included a de-identified subject ID, COVID-19 status, age in years and sex. Where available, HLA class I and class II types were taken from metadata supplied by the sample provider and were not determined by assay-based typing. Here is what the overall study found, with its caveats: Clinical and demographic metadata were provided uncurated, with the amount varying by source and participant.

Cut back by 7 bases and 2 bases, the V and J ends lie 14 bases apart. Counted from cysteine to phenylalanine, this CDR3 has 14 amino acids. Only the CDR3 DNA stays, 42 bases, in frame from base 1. The germline V gene yields SNHLY for CDR1 and FYNNEI for CDR2. Details on this clone: Its antigen target is currently unknown. No much larger clonotype is one base removed from it; base qualities were not supplied.

TCRbeta CDR3 regions were amplified from genomic DNA by means of the immunoSEQ Assay, a bias-controlled multiplex PCR. As for the authors' bioinformatics: Within the assay, amplification of reference gene primers was used to estimate how many nucleated cells each sample contained. To quantify the absolute abundance of each unique TCRbeta CDR3 rearrangement, sequence reads were collapsed and filtered. For each sample, productive Simpson clonality was calculated by taking the square root of Simpson's diversity index across productive rearrangements. This is the immuneACCESS table as TCRdb keeps it, with only in-frame sequences that have V and J called. A part of the clones is gone; compared with another copy, unresolved V genes explain less than half, and the rest is unexplained. V, J and clone size are those of that table, while D and trimming were read from the DNA. The sample contains 340,000 or so clones, roughly 84% of them found a single time. The top ten clones comprise 1% of the sample.

Collaborating institutions collected whole blood in K2EDTA tubes following their own protocols. Collaborator samples were shipped for TCRbeta analysis as frozen whole blood, isolated PBMCs, or DNA extracted from either sample type. Sequences were obtained from peripheral blood. This clonotype originated in a man between 45 and 60 years old with active or convalescent COVID-19. The rearranged segments are TRBV2 and TRBJ1-2; the D gene is perhaps TRBD1, from 6 matching bases. The CDR3 sequence is CASIPQGTNYGYTF. The bases read TGTGCCAGCATTCCCCAGGGGACGAACTATGGCTACACCTTC.